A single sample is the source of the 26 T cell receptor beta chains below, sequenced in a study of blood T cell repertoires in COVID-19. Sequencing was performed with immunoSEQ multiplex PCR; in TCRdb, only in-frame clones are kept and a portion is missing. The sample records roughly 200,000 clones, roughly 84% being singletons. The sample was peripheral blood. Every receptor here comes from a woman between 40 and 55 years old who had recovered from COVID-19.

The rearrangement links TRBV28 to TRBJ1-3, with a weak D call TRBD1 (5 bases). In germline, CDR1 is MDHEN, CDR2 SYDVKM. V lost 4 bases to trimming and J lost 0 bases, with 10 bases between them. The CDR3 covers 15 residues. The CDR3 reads CASSSQQDSGNTIYF. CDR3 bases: TGTGCCAGCAGTTCACAACAGGACTCTGGAAACACCATATATTTT.

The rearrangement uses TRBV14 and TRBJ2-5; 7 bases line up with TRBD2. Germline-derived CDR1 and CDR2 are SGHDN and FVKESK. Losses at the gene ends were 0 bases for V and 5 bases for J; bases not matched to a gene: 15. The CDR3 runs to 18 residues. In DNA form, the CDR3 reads TGTGCCAGCAGCCAAGAATGGCAGACTAGCTCCTACCGGGAGACCCAGTACTTC. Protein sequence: CASSQEWQTSSYRETQYF.

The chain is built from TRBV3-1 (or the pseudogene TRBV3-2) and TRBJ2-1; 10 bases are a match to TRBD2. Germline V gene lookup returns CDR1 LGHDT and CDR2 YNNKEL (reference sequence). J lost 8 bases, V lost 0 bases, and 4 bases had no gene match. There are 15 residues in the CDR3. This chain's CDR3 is CASSQDTSGKDEQFF. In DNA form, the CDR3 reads TGTGCCAGCAGCCAAGACACTAGCGGGAAGGATGAGCAGTTCTTC.

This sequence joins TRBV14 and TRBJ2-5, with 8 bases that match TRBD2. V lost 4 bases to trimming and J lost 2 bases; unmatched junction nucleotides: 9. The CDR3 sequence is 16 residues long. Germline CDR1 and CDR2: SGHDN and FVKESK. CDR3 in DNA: TGTGCCAGCAGCCTACTGACCGGGACTAGGCAAGAGACCCAGTACTTC. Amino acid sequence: CASSLLTGTRQETQYF.

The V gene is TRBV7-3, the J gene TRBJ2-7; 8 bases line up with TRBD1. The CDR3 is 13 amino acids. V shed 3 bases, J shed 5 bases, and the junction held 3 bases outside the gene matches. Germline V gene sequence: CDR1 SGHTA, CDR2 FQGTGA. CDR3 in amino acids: CASSFMDRDEQYF. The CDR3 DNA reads TGTGCCAGCAGCTTCATGGACAGGGACGAGCAGTACTTC. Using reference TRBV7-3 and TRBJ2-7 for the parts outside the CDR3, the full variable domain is GAGVSQTPSNKVTEKGKYVELRCDPISGHTALYWYRQSLGQGPEFLIYFQGTGAADDSGLPNDRFFAVRPEGSVSTLKIQRTERGDSAVYLCASSFMDRDEQYFGPGTRLTVT.

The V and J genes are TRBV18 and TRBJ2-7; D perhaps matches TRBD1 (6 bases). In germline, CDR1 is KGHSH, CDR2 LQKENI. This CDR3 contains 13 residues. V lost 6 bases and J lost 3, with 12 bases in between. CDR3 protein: CASSPGQLYEQYF. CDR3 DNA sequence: TGTGCCAGCTCGCCGGGACAACTCTACGAGCAGTACTTC.

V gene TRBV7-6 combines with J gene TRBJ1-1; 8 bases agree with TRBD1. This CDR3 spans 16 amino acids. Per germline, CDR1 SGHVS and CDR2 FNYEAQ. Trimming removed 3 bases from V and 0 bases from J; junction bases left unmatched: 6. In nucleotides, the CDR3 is TGTGCCAGCAGCTTGGGGAGGACAGGGATGAACACTGAAGCTTTCTTT. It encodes CASSLGRTGMNTEAFF.

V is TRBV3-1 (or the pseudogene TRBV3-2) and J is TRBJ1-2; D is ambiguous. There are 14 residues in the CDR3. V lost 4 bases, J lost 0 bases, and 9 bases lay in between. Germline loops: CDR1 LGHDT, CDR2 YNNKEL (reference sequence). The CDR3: CASSPRGPNYGYTF. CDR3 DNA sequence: TGTGCCAGCAGCCCGCGGGGTCCTAACTATGGCTACACCTTC.

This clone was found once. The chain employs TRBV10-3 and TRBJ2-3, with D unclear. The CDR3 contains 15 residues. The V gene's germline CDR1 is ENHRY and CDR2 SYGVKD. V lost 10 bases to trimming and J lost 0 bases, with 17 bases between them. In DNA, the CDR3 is TGTGCCAGCCGCCCCACGGCGGTTAGCACAGATACGCAGTATTTT. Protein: CASRPTAVSTDTQYF.

Here the CDR3 reads CASSPMGQNEQFF. CDR3 nucleotides: TGTGCCAGCAGCCCCATGGGGCAGAATGAGCAGTTCTTC. The V call is TRBV25-1, the J call TRBJ2-1; weak D call: TRBD1 (5 bases). V lost 6 bases and J lost 7, with 13 bases in between. The CDR3 loop spans 13 amino acids. Germline CDR1 and CDR2: MGHDK and SYGVNS. The variable domain in full, completed from reference TRBV25-1 and TRBJ2-1, reads EADIYQTPRYLVIGTGKKITLECSQTMGHDKMYWYQQDPGMELHLIHYSYGVNSTEKGDLSSESTVSRIRTEHFPLTLESARPSHTSQYLCASSPMGQNEQFFGPGTRLTVL.

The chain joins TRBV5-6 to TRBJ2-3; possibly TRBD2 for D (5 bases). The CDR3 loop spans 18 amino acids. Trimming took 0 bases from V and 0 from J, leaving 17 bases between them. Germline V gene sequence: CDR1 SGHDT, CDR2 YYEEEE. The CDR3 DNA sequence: TGTGCCAGCAGCTTGGAATCGGGGTTCTATACTAGCACAGATACGCAGTATTTT. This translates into CASSLESGFYTSTDTQYF. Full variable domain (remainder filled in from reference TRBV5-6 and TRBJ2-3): DAGVTQSPTHLIKTRGQQVTLRCSPKSGHDTVSWYQQALGQGPQFIFQYYEEEERQRGNFPDRFSGHQFPNYSSELNVNALLLGDSALYLCASSLESGFYTSTDTQYFGPGTRLTVL.

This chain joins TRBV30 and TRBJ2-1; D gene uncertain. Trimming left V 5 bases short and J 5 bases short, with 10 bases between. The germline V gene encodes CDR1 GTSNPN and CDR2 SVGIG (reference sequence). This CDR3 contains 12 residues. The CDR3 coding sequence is TGTGCCTGGTCCGGGTCTAACAATGAGCAGTTCTTC. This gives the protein CAWSGSNNEQFF.

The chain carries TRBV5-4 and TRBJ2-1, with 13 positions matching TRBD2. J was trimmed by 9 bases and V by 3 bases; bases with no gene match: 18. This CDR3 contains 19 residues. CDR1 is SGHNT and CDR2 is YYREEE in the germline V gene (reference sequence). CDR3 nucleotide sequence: TGTGCCAGCAGCTCACCCGGGACTAGCGGGATAAAGGTTTGGGGTGAGCAGTTCTTC. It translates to CASSSPGTSGIKVWGEQFF. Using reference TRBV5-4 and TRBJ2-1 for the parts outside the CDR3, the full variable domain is ETGVTQSPTHLIKTRGQQVTLRCSSQSGHNTVSWYQQALGQGPQFIFQYYREEENGRGNFPPRFSGLQFPNYSSELNVNALELDDSALYLCASSSPGTSGIKVWGEQFFGPGTRLTVL.

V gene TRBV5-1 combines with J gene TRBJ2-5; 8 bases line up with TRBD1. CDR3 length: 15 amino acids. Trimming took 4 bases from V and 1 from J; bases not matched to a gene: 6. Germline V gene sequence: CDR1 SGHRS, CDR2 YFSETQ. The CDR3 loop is CASSQGDRRQETQYF. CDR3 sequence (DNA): TGCGCCAGCAGCCAAGGGGACAGGCGCCAAGAGACCCAGTACTTC.

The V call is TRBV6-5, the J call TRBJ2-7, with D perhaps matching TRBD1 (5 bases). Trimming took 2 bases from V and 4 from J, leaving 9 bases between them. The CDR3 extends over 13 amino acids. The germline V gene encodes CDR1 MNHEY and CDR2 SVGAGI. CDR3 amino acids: CASSYPGSYEQYF. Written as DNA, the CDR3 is TGTGCCAGCAGTTACCCAGGGTCTTACGAGCAGTACTTC.

The CDR3, as DNA: TGTGCCACGTCTAGCGGGAGTACAGATACGCAGTATTTT. It specifies CATSSGSTDTQYF. This chain links TRBV19 with TRBJ2-3, with 10 bases identical to TRBD2. J gave up 3 bases and V 10 bases, and 4 bases lay outside the gene matches. CDR3 length: 13 residues. Germline CDR1 reads LNHDA; CDR2 reads SQIVND (reference sequence).

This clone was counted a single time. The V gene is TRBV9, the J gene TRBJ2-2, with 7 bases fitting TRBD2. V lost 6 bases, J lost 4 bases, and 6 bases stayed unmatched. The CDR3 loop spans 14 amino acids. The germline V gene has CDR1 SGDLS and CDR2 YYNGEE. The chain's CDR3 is CASKAGRATGELFF. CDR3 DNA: TGTGCCAGCAAAGCGGGAAGGGCCACCGGGGAGCTGTTTTTT.

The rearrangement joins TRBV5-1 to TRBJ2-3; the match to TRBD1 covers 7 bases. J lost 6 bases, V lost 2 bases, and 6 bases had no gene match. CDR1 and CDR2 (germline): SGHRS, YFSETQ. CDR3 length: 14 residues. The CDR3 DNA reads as TGCGCCAGCAGCTTCGGACAGGCCGGGGATACGCAGTATTTT. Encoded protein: CASSFGQAGDTQYF.

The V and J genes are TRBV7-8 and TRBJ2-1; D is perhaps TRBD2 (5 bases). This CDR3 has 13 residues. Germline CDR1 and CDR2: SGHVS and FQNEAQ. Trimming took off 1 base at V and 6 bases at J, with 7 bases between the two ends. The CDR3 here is CASSLGELNEQFF. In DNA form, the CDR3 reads TGTGCCAGCAGCTTAGGGGAGCTCAATGAGCAGTTCTTC.

The CDR3 DNA reads TGTGCCAGCAGTTTAATGGGACAGGTCCAAGAGACCCAGTACTTC. The encoded protein is CASSLMGQVQETQYF. The chain is built from TRBV27 and TRBJ2-5; TRBD1 matches at 8 bases. Germline V gives CDR1 MNHEY, CDR2 SMNVEV (reference sequence). With V trimmed by 2 bases and J by 1 base, 3 bases remained unmatched. The CDR3 has 15 residues.

CDR3 protein: CASSELAYEQFF. The CDR3 nucleotides are TGTGCCAGCAGCGAACTAGCGTATGAGCAGTTCTTC. The V call is TRBV7-9, the J call TRBJ2-1; 7 nucleotides agree with TRBD2. Losses at the gene ends were 5 bases for V and 8 bases for J; bases not matched to a gene: 3. The CDR3 is made up of 12 amino acids. Germline V gene data show CDR1 as SEHNR and CDR2 as FQNEAQ (reference sequence).

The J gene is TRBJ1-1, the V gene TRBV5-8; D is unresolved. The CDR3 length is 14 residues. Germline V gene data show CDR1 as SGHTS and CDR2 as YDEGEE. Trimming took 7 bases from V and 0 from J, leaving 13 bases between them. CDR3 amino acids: CASFLGKMNTEAFF. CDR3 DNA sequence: TGTGCCAGCTTTTTGGGCAAAATGAACACTGAAGCTTTCTTT.

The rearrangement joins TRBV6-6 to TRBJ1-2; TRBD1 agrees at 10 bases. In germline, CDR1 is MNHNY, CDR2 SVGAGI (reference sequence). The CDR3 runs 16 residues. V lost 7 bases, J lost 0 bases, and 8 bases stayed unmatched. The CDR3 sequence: CASTRDRGAANYGYTF. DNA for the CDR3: TGTGCCAGCACCAGGGACAGGGGAGCAGCTAACTATGGCTACACCTTC.

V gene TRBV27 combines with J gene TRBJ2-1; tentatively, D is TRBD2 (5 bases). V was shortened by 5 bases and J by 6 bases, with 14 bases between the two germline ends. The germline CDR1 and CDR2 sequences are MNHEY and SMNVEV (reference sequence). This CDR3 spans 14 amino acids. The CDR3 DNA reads TGTGCCAGCAGTCTAACTAGTCAACTCAATGAGCAGTTCTTC. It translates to CASSLTSQLNEQFF.

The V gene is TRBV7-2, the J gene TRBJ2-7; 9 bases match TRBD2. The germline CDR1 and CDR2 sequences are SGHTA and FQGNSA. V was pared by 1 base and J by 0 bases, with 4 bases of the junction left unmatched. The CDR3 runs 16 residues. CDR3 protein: CASSLDSSGTSYEQYF. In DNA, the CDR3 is TGTGCCAGCAGCTTAGACTCTAGCGGGACCTCCTACGAGCAGTACTTC.

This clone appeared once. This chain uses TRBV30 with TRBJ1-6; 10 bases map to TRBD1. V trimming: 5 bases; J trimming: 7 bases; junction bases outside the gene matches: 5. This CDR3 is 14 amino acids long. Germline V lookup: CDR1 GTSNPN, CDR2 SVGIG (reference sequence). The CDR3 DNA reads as TGTGCCTGGTCCCGGGGACAGGGGAATTCACCCCTCCACTTT. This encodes CAWSRGQGNSPLHF.